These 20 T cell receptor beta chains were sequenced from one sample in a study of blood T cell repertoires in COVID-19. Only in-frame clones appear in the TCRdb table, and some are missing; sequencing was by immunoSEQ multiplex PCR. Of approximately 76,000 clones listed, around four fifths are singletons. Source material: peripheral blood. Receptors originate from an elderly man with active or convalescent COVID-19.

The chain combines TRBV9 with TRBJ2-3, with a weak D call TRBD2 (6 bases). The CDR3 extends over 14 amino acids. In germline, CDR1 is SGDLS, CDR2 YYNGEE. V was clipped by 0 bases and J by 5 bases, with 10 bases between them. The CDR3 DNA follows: TGTGCCAGCAGCGTAGGTCTGGGGGGAGATACGCAGTATTTT. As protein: CASSVGLGGDTQYF.

CDR3 in DNA: TGTGCCAGCAGTTTCCGGGACAGCATGAACGGGGAGCTGTTTTTT. This sequence encodes CASSFRDSMNGELFF. The rearrangement joins TRBV6-5 to TRBJ2-2; 7 nucleotides agree with TRBD1. Trimming took 4 bases from V and 7 from J; bases not matched to a gene: 9. This CDR3 has 15 amino acids. Germline CDR1 and CDR2: MNHEY and SVGAGI.

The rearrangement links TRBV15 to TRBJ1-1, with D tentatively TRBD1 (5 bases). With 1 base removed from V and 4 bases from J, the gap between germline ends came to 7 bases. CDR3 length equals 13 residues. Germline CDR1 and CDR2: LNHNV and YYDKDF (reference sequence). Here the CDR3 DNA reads TGTGCCACCAGCAGAGGAAGGGGCACTGAAGCTTTCTTT. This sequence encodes CATSRGRGTEAFF.

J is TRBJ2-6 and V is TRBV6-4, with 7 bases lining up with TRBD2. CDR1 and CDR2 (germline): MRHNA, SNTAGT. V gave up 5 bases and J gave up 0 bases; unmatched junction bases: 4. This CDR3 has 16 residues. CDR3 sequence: CASSFGRSSGANVLTF. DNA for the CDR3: TGTGCCAGCAGTTTCGGGAGGAGCTCTGGGGCCAACGTCCTGACTTTC.

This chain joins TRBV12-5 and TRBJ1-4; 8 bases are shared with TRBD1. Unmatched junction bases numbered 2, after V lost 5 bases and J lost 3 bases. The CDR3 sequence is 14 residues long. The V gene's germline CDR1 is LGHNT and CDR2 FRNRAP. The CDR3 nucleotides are TGTGCTAGTGGTCCGGACAGGGCTAATGAAAAACTGTTTTTT. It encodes CASGPDRANEKLFF.

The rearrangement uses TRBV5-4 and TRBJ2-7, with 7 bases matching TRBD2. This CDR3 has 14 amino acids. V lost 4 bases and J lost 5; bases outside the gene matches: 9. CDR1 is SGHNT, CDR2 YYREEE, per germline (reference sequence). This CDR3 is CASSPLGEGHEQYF. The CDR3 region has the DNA TGTGCCAGCAGCCCTCTGGGGGAGGGGCACGAGCAGTACTTC.

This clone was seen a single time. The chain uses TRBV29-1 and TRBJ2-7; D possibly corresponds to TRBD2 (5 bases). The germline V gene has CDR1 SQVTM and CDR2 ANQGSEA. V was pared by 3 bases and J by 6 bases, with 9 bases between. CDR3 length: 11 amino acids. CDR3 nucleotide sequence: TGCAGCGTTGAGAGGGCTTCCGAGCAGTACTTC. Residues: CSVERASEQYF.

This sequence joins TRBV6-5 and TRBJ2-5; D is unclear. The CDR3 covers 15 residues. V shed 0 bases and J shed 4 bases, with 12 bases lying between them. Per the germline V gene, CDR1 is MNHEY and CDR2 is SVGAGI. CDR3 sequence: CASSYSFGPPETQYF. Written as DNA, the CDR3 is TGTGCCAGCAGTTACTCGTTCGGTCCTCCAGAGACCCAGTACTTC.

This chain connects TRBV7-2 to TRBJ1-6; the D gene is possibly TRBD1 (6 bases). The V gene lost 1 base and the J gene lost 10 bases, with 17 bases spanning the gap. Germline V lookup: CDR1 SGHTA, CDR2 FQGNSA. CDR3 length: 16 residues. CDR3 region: CASSLDTGSRNSPLHF. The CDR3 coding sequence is TGTGCCAGCAGCTTAGACACAGGGAGTAGGAACTCACCCCTCCACTTT.

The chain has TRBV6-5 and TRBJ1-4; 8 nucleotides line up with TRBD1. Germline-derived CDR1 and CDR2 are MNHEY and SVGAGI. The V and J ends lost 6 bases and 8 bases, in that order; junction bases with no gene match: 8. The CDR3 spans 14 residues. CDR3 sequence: CASRAGGSGEKLFF. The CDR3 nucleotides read TGTGCCAGCAGGGCAGGGGGCAGTGGGGAAAAACTGTTTTTT.

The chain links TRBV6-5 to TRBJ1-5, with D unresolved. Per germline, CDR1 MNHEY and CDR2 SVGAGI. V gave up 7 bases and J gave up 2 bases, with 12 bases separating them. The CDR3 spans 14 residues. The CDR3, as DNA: TGTGCCAGCAACCCGGCGAGCGGCAATCAGCCCCAGCATTTT. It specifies CASNPASGNQPQHF.

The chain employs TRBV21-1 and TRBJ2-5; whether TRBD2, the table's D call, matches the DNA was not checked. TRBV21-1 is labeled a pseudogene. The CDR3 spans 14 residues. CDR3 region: CASTPGTPIQPQYF. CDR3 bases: TGTGCCAGCACCCCCGGGACTCCTATCCAACCCCAGTACTTC.

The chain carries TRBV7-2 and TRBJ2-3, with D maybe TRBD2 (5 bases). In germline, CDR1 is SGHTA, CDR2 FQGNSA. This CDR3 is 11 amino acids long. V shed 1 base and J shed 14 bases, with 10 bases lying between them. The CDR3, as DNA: TGTGCCAGCAGCTTAGGGCGGGTTCGGTATTTT. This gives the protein CASSLGRVRYF.

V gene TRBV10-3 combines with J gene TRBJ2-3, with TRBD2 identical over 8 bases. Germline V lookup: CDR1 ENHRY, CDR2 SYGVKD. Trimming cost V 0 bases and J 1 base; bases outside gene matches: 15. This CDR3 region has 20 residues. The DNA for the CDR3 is TGTGCCATCAGTGAGTCCGGGACTAGTTTTATGCTCCGGGGCACAGATACGCAGTATTTT. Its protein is CAISESGTSFMLRGTDTQYF.

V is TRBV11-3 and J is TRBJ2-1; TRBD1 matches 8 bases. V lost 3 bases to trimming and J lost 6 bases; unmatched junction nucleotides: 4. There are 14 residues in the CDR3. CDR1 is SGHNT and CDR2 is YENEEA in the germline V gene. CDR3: CASSFQGAPNEQFF. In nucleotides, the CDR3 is TGTGCCAGCAGCTTCCAGGGGGCCCCCAATGAGCAGTTCTTC.

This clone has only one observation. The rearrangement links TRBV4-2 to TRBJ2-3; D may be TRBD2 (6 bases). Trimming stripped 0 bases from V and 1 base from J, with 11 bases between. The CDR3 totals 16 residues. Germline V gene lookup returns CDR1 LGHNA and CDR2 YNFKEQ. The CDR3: CASSQDSPSGTDTQYF. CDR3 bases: TGTGCCAGCAGCCAAGATTCCCCTAGCGGCACAGATACGCAGTATTTT.

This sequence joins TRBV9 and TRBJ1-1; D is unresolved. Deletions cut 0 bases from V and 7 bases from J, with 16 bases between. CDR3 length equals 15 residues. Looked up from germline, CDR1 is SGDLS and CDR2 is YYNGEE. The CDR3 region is CASSVGILGRHEAFF. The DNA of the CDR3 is TGTGCCAGCAGCGTAGGTATCTTGGGCAGGCATGAAGCTTTCTTT.

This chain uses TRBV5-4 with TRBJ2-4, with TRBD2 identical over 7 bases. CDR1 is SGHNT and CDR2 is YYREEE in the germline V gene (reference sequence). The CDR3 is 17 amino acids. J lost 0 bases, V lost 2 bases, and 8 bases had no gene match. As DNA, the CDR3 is TGTGCCAGCAGCTTTCGTGGCGGGAGAGTAGCCAAAAACATTCAGTACTTC. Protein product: CASSFRGGRVAKNIQYF.

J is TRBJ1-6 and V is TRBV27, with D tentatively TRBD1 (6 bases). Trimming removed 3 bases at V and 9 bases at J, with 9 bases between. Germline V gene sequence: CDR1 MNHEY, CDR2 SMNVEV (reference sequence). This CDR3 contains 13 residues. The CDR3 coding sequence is TGTGCCAGCAGTTTTGCAGGGGTTTCACCCCTCCACTTT. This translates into CASSFAGVSPLHF.

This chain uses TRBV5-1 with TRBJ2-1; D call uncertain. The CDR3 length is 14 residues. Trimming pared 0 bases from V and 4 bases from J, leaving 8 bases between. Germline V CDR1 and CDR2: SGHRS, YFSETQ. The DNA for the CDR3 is TGCGCCAGCAGCTTGGGGGCAGAGTACAATGAGCAGTTCTTC. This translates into CASSLGAEYNEQFF. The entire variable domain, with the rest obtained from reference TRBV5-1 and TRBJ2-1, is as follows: KAGVTQTPRYLIKTRGQQVTLSCSPISGHRSVSWYQQTPGQGLQFLFEYFSETQRNKGNFPGRFSGRQFSNSRSEMNVSTLELGDSALYLCASSLGAEYNEQFFGPGTRLTVL.